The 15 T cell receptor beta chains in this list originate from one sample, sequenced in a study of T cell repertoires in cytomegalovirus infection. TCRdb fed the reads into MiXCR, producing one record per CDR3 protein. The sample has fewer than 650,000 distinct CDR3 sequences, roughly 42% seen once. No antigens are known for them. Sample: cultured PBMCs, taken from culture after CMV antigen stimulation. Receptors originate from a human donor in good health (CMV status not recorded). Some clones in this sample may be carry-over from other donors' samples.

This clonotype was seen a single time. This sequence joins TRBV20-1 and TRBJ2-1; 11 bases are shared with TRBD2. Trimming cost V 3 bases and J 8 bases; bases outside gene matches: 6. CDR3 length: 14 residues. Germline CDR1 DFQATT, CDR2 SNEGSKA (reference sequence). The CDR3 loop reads CSARVAGGPHEQFF. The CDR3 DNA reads TGCAGTGCTAGGGTAGCGGGGGGGCCACATGAGCAGTTCTTC.

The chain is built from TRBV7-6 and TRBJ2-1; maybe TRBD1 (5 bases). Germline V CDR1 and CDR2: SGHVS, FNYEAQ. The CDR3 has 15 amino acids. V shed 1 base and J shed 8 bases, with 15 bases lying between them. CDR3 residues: CASSLVPGYRDEQFF. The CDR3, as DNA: TGTGCCAGCAGCTTAGTGCCAGGGTATAGGGATGAGCAGTTCTTC.

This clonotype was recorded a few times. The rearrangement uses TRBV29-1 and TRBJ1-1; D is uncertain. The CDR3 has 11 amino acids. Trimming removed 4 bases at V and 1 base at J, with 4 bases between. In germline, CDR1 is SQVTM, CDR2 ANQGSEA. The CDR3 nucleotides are TGCAGCGTTGCAGCGAACACTGAAGCTTTCTTT. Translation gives CSVAANTEAFF.

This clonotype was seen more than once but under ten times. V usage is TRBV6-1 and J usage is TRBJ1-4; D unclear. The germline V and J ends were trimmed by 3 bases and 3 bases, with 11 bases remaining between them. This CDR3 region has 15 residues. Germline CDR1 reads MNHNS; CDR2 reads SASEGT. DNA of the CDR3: TGTGCCAGCAGTGAGTCTTGGCAGCCTAATGAAAAACTGTTTTTT. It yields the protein CASSESWQPNEKLFF.

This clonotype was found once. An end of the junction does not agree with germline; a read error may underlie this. The CDR3 is CASSLETGLNEKLSF. The CDR3 coding sequence is TGTGCCAGCAGTTTAGAGACAGGGCTTAATGAAAAACTGTCTTTT. The chain has TRBV12-3 or TRBV12-4 and TRBJ1-4; 7 bases line up with TRBD1. The CDR3 is 15 residues long.

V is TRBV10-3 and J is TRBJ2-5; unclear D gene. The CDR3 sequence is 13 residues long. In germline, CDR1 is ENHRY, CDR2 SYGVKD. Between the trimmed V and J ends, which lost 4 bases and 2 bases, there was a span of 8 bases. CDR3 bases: TGTGCCATCAGTGTAGACAATCAAGAGACCCAGTACTTC. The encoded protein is CAISVDNQETQYF.

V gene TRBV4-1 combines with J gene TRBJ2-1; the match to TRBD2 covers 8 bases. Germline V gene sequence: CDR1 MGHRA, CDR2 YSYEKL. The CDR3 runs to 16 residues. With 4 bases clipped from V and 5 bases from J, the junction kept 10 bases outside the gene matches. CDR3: CASSPRSGSVDNEQFF. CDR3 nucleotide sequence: TGCGCCAGCAGCCCCAGGAGCGGGAGTGTGGACAATGAGCAGTTCTTC.

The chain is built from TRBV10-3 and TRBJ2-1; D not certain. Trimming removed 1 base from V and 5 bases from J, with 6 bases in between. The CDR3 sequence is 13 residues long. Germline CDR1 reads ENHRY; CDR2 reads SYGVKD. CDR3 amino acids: CAISELGNNEQFF. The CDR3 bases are TGTGCCATCAGTGAGTTAGGGAACAATGAGCAGTTCTTC.

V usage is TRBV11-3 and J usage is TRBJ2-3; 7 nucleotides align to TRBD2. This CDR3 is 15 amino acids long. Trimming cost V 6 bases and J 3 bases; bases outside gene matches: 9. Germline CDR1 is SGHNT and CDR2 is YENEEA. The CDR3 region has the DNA TGTGCCAGCAGTTCGAATGCGGGAGCAACAGATACGCAGTATTTT. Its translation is CASSSNAGATDTQYF.

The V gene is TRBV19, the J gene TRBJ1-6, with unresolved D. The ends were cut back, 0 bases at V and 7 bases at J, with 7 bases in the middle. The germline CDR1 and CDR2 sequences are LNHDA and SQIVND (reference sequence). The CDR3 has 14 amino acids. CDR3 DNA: TGTGCCAGTAGTATAGAAGGGAGCAATTCACCCCTCCACTTT. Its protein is CASSIEGSNSPLHF.

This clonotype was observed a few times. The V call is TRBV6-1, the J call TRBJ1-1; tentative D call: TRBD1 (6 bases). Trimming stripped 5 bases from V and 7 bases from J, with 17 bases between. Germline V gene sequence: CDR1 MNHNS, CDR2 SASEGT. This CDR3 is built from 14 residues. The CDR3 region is CASSIGGHLVEAFF. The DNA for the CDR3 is TGTGCCAGCAGTATTGGGGGCCACCTGGTTGAAGCTTTCTTT.

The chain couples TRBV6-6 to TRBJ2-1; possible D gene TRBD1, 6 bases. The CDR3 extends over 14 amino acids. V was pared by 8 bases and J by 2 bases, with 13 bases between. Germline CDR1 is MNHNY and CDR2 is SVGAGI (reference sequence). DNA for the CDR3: TGTGCCAGCCGCCGACAGGCGACCTACAATGAGCAGTTCTTC. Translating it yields CASRRQATYNEQFF.

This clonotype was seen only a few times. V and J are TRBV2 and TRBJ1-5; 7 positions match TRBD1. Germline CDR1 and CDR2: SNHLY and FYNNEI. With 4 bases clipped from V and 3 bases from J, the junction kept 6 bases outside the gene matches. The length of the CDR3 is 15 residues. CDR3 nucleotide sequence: TGTGCCAGCAGTGGGGACAGCGGGTACAATCAGCCCCAGCATTTT. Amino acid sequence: CASSGDSGYNQPQHF.

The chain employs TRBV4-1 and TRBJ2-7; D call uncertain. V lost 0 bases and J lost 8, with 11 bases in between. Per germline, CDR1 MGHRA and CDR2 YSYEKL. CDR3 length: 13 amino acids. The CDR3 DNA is TGCGCCAGCAGCCAAGACAGACCTTTCCAGCAGTACTTC. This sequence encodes CASSQDRPFQQYF.

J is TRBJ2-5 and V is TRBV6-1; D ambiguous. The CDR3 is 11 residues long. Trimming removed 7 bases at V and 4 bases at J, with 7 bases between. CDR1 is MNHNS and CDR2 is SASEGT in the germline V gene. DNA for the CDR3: TGTGCCAGCATGCTCAGAGAGACCCAGTACTTC. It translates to CASMLRETQYF.